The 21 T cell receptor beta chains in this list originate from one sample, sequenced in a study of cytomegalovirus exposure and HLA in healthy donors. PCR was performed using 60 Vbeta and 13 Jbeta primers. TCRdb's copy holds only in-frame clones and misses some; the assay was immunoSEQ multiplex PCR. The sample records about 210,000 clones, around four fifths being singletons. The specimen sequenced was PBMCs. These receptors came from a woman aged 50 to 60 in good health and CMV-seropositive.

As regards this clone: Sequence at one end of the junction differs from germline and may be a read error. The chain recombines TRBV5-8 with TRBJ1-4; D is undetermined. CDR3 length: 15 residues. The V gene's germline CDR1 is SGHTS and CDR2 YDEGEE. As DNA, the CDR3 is TGCGCCAGCAGCCCCCGGGGAGCAACTAATGAAAAACTGTTTTTT. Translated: CASSPRGATNEKLFF.

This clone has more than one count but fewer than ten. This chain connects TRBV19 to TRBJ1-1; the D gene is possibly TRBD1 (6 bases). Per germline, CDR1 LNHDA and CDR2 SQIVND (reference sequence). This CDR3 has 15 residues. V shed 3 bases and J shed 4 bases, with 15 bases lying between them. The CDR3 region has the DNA TGTGCCAGTAGTATGGTGGTGGGGGGGGCCACTGAAGCTTTCTTT. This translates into CASSMVVGGATEAFF.

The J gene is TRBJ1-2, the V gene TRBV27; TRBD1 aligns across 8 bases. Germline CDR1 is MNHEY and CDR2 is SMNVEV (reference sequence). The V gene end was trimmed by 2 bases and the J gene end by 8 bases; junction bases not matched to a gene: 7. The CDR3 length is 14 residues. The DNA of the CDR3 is TGTGCCAGCAGTTTAACGGCCAGGGGGCAAGGCTACACCTTC. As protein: CASSLTARGQGYTF.

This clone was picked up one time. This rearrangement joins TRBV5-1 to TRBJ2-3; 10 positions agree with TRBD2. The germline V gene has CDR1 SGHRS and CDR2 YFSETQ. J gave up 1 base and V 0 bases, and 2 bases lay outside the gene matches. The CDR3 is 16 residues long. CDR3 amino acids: CASSLAGTSGTDTQYF. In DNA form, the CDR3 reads TGCGCCAGCAGCTTGGCCGGGACTAGCGGCACAGATACGCAGTATTTT. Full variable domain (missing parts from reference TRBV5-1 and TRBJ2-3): KAGVTQTPRYLIKTRGQQVTLSCSPISGHRSVSWYQQTPGQGLQFLFEYFSETQRNKGNFPGRFSGRQFSNSRSEMNVSTLELGDSALYLCASSLAGTSGTDTQYFGPGTRLTVL.

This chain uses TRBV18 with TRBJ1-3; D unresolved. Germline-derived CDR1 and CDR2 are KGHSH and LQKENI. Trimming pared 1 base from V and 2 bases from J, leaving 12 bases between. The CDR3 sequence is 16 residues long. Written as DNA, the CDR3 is TGTGCCAGCTCACCACGCGGGCAGATCCCTGGAAACACCATATATTTT. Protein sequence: CASSPRGQIPGNTIYF.

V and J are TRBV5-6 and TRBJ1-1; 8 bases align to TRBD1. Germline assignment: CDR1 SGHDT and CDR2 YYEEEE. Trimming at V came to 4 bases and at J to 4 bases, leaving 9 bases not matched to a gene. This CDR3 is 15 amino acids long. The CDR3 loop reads CASSLTGEMSTEAFF. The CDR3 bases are TGTGCCAGCAGCCTGACAGGGGAGATGAGCACTGAAGCTTTCTTT.

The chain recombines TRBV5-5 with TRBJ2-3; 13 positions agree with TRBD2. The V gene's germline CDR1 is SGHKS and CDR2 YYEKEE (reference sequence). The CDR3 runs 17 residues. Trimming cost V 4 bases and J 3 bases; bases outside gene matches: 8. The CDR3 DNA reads TGTGCCAGCAGCCAGCGGACTAGCGGGGGCCCTACAGATACGCAGTATTTT. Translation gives CASSQRTSGGPTDTQYF.

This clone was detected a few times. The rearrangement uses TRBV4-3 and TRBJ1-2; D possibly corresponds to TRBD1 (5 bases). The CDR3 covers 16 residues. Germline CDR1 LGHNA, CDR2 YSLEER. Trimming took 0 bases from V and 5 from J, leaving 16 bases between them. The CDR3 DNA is TGCGCCAGCAGCCAAGATTATGCAGGGCTTTGGTATGGCTACACCTTC. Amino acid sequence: CASSQDYAGLWYGYTF.

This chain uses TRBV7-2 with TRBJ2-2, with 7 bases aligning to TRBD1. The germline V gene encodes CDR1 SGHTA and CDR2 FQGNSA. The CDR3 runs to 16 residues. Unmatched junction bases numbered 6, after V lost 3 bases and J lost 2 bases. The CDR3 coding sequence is TGTGCCAGCAGCTTCACCGGGACAGCAAACACCGGGGAGCTGTTTTTT. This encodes CASSFTGTANTGELFF. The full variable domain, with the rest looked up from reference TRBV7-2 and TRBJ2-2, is GAGVSQSPSNKVTEKGKDVELRCDPISGHTALYWYRQSLGQGLEFLIYFQGNSAPDKSGLPSDRFSAERTGGSVSTLTIQRTQQEDSAVYLCASSFTGTANTGELFFGEGSRLTVL.

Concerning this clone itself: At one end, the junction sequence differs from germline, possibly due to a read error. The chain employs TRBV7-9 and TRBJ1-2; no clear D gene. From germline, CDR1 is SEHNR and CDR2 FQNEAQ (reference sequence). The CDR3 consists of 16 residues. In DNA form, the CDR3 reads TGTTCCAGCAGCTCAACATCTGGTCCGCCTAACTATGGCTACACCTTC. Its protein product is CSSSSTSGPPNYGYTF.

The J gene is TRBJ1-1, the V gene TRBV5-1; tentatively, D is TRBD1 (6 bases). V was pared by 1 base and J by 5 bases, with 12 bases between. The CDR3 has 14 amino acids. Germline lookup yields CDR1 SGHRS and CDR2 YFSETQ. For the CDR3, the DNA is TGCGCCAGCAGCTTGCTACAGGGACAAACTGAAGCTTTCTTT. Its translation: CASSLLQGQTEAFF.

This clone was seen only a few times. The CDR3: CASSQLKGQGIHEQYF. DNA for the CDR3: TGTGCCAGCAGCCAGTTGAAGGGACAGGGTATCCACGAGCAGTACTTC. V usage is TRBV4-2 and J usage is TRBJ2-7; 9 bases fit TRBD1. V was pared by 3 bases and J by 5 bases, with 11 bases of the junction left unmatched. This CDR3 has 16 amino acids. Looked up from germline, CDR1 is LGHNA and CDR2 is YNFKEQ.

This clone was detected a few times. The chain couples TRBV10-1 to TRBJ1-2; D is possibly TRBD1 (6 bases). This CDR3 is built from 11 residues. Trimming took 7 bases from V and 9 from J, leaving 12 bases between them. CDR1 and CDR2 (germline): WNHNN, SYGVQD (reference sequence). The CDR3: CASKGVWSYTF. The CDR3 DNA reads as TGCGCCAGCAAGGGGGTGTGGAGCTACACCTTC.

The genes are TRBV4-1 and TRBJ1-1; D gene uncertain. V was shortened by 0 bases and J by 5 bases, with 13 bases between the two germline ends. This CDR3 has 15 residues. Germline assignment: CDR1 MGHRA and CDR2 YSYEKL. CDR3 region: CASSQDEGDWTEAFF. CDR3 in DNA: TGCGCCAGCAGCCAAGACGAGGGAGATTGGACTGAAGCTTTCTTT.

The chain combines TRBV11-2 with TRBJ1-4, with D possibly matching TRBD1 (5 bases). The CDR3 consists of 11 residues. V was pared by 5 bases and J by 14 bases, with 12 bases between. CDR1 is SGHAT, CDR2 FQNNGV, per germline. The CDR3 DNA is TGTGCCAGCAGCGCGGGGGAGAGGCTGTTTTTT. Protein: CASSAGERLFF.

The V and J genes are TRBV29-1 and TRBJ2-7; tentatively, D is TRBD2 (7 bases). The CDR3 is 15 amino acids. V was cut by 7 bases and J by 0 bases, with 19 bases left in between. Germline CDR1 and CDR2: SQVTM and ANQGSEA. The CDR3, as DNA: TGCAGCGCCCCGGGGGGCTCCGTAGGCTCCTACGAGCAGTACTTC. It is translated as CSAPGGSVGSYEQYF.

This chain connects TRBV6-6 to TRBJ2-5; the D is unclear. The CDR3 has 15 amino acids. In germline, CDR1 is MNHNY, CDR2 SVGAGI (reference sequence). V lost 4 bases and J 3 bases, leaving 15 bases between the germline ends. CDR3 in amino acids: CASSSPGRIEETQYF. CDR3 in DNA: TGTGCCAGCAGTTCCCCGGGTCGAATAGAAGAGACCCAGTACTTC.

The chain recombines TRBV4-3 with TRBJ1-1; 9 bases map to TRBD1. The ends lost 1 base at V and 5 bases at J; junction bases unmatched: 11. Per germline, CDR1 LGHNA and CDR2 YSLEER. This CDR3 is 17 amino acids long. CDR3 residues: CASSQGVLTGTGTEAFF. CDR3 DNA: TGCGCCAGCAGCCAAGGGGTATTAACAGGGACAGGGACTGAAGCTTTCTTT.

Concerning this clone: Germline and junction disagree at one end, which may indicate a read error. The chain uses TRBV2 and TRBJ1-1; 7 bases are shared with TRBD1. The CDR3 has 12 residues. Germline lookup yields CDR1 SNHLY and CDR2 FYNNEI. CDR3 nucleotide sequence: TGTGCCAGCAGGGGACAGCGGTCGACCCCGCTCTTT. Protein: CASRGQRSTPLF.

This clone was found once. CDR3 sequence: CASGGGTTSPLHF. DNA for the CDR3: TGTGCTAGTGGAGGGGGTACGACCTCACCCCTCCACTTT. The chain carries TRBV12-5 and TRBJ1-6; weak D call: TRBD1 (6 bases). The germline gives CDR1 LGHNT, CDR2 FRNRAP. CDR3 length: 13 amino acids. The V end lost 6 bases, the J end lost 10 bases, and 13 bases lay between the germline ends.

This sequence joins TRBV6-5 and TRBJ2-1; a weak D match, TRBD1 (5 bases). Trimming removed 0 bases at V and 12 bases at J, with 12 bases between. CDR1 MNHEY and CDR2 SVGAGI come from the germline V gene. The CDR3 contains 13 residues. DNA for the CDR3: TGTGCCAGCAGTTACTCTATGCAGGGTTGGCAGTTCTTC. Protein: CASSYSMQGWQFF.